The clone carrying this TCR beta chain was observed many times. The CDR3 is 15 amino acids. Germline values: CDR1 SGHKS, CDR2 YYEKEE (reference sequence). Deletions cut 0 bases from V and 2 bases from J, with 8 bases between. Preparing the TCRbeta library involved the use of unique molecular identifiers. Each CDR3 protein gets one entry after TCRdb re-called the PCR reads with MiXCR. The repertoire holds a few hundred thousand distinct CDR3 sequences, 10% seen once, with 2% to 3% in the top ten. These data belong to a study of T-cell reconstitution after alpha-beta-depleted transplantation in children.

This chain connects TRBV5-5 to TRBJ1-4; D gene ambiguous. This sequence was found in a human donor who donated a stem cell graft to a child with acute lymphoblastic leukemia. The source material was PBMCs from the stem cell graft donor, sampled from the stem cell graft. The CDR3 protein is CASSLGLGTNEKLFF. CDR3 in DNA: TGTGCCAGCAGCTTGGGTCTTGGGACTAATGAAAAACTGTTTTTT.